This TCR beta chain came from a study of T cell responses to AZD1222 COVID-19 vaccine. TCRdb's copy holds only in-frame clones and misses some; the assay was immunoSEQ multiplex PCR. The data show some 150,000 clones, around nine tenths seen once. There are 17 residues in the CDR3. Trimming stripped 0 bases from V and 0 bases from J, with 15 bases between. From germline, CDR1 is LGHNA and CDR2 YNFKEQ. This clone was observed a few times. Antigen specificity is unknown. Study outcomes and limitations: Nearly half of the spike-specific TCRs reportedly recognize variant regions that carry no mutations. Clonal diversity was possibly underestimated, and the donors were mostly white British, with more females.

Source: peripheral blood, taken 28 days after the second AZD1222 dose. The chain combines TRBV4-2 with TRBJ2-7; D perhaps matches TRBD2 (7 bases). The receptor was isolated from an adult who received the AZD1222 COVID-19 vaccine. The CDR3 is CASSQEPEGGHSYEQYF. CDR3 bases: TGTGCCAGCAGCCAAGAACCCGAGGGGGGGCACTCCTACGAGCAGTACTTC.